This T cell receptor beta chain was profiled in a study of blood T cells in healthy people across ages. V trimming: 1 base; J trimming: 10 bases; junction bases outside the gene matches: 29. The CDR3 loop spans 21 amino acids. Germline V CDR1 and CDR2: DFQATT, SNEGSKA (reference sequence). It was with a sample-barcoded 5' primer and a J-beta primer mix that a second PCR of about 6 to 12 cycles was run. TCRdb recomputed calls from the 5' RACE reads with MiXCR, one row per CDR3 protein. The sample includes 1.5 million or so distinct CDR3 sequences, roughly 45% of them seen just once. This sequence was found in a woman in her late teens or twenties in good health. The chain couples TRBV20-1 to TRBJ2-1; 9 positions match TRBD2. Sequenced sample: blood. CDR3 region: CSARAGSFVPGLARGSVEQFF. Here the CDR3 DNA reads TGCAGTGCTAGAGCCGGTAGCTTCGTGCCAGGACTAGCGAGAGGGTCTGTCGAGCAGTTCTTC.